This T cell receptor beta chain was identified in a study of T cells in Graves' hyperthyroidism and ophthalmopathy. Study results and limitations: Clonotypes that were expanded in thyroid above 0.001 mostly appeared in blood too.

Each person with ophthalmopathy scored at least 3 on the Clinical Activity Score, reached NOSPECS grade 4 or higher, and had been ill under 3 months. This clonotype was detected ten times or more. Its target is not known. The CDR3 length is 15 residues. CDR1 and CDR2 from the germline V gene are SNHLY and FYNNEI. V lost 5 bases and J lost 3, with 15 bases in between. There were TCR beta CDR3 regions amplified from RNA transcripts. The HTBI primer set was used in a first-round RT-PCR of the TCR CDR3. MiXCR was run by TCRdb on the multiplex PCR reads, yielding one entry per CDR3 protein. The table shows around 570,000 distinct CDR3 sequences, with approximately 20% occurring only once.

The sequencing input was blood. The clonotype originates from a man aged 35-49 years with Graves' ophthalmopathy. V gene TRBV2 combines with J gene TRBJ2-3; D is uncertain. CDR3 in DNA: TGTGCCAGCAGTCCCGGACGTGGTGGTACAGATACGCAGTATTTT. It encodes CASSPGRGGTDTQYF. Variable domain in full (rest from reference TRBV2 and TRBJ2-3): EPEVTQTPSHQVTQMGQEVILRCVPISNHLYFYWYRQILGQKVEFLVSFYNNEISEKSEIFDDQFSVERPDGSNFTLKIRSTKLEDSAMYFCASSPGRGGTDTQYFGPGTRLTVL.